The present T cell receptor (beta chain) was sequenced within a study of blood T cell repertoires in COVID-19. Across the whole study: Sources were T cells, B-cell-depleted T cells, or PBMCs; the material itself was cDNA or gDNA.

Sequencing was performed with immunoSEQ multiplex PCR; in TCRdb, only in-frame clones are kept and a portion is missing. The sample consists of some 270,000 clones, approximately 88% of them appearing once. The ends were cut back, 4 bases at V and 9 bases at J, with 21 bases in the middle. Germline lookup yields CDR1 LGHDT and CDR2 YNNKEL (reference sequence). This CDR3 has 15 amino acids. Material for sequencing was peripheral blood. This clonotype originated in a man in his fifties with acute or convalescent COVID-19. The rearrangement uses TRBV3-1 (or the pseudogene TRBV3-2) and TRBJ1-2; a possible D gene is TRBD1 (6 bases). This CDR3 reads CASSPSRGGAWSYTF. CDR3 bases: TGTGCCAGCAGCCCGTCCCGGGGGGGGGCTTGGAGCTACACCTTC.